This TCR beta chain was recovered during a study of cytomegalovirus exposure and HLA in healthy donors (dated by TCRdb to between 2016 and 2019). As for the study more broadly: In an earlier analysis of under 600 of the donors, 276 Gb of sequence data and some 120 million unique TCR beta sequences from roughly 190 million T cells were reported. Around 320 gigabases of sequencing data and tens of millions of unique TCR sequences were included in an early release covering around 650 HLA-typed donors. Of the roughly 400 genotyped donors, approximately 83% fell in the genetic ancestry cluster associated with self-reported Caucasian donors. The study aimed to test whether signatures of past pathogen exposure could be identified by cataloging public T cell receptors. The study profiled the T cell repertoires of more than 500 subjects by immunosequencing and related them to cytomegalovirus serostatus. A separate validation cohort of approximately 130 different subjects was used in addition to the roughly 700-subject first cohort. To predict cytomegalovirus infection status, the study combined high-throughput TCR immunosequencing, statistical association of individual TCRs with disease status, and machine learning. A later analysis re-analyzed previously published TCR beta repertoires from 600 to 850 donors and added high-resolution HLA genotyping to study TCR occurrence patterns. In the later analysis, no new phenotypic data were used to find candidate immune exposures; instead, reliance was placed on TCR beta sequences and their occurrence across donors. In an earlier analysis of a few hundred of the donors, high-throughput TCR beta sequencing was used to judge whether each TCR beta V gene segment behaved as functional or pseudogenic. Alongside the repertoire data, information on donor age, sex, ethnicity and CMV serostatus was compiled. In a later genetic analysis, genome-wide SNP genotypes for about three fifths of the roughly 670 donors were used, and that subset was treated as a discovery cohort. All discovery cohort repertoires had been generated on a single sequencing platform. Class I and class II HLA loci were covered by the typing at four-digit resolution. Typing coverage varied by locus: 629-630 donors for A, B, C, DRB1 and DQB1; about 520 for DQA1; more than 600 for DPA1; roughly 470 for DPB1. Five DR-DQ haplotypes were handled as single units for association and clustering, since linkage in the cohort was strong. Among almost 400 genotyped donors of the cohort, an average of approximately 240,000 unique TCR beta nucleotide sequences were sequenced per donor, roughly 18% of them non-productive.

With regard to this clone: What antigen it recognizes has not been identified. At one end the junction does not follow the germline gene, possibly because of a read error. Other DNA sequences in this sample translate to the same CDR3.

CDR1 and CDR2 were assigned from the germline V gene (reference sequence) as SGHAT and FQDESV. The CDR3 starts with the cysteine, ends with the phenylalanine, and has 15 residues. The read is trimmed to its CDR3 DNA, 45 bases read in frame from base 1. The cohort consisted of 600 to 750 healthy bone marrow donors. At the time of sampling, every cohort member was nominally healthy, though immune exposures that went unrecorded were likely present. The donor tested CMV seropositive, placing the donor among the roughly 270 seropositive members of the cohort. Every donor gave a peripheral blood sample, and the peripheral blood mononuclear cells from that sample were used for TCR beta sequencing. The Qiagen DNeasy Blood Extraction Kit was used to extract genomic DNA from the blood cell samples. Overall study outcomes, separate from this receptor: In a later analysis, several top co-occurrence clusters were reported to appear linked to parvovirus B19, influenza, CMV and Epstein-Barr virus. Over 15 rarely observed V segments, including chromosome 9 orphons, were excluded from the earlier analysis of about 610 of the donors because counts were too low. A later genetic analysis associated a missense DCLRE1C variant with V-gene and J-gene trimming of TCR beta chains, and an independent cohort replicated the association. A later analysis found that TCR association rates varied across HLA loci, with DRB1 alleles showing the most associated TCRs and HLA-C alleles the fewest. According to a later analysis, most CMV-associated TCR beta chains appeared to be HLA-restricted, and the HLA associations seemed to be driven largely by CMV exposure. Assigning TCR associations to individual alleles was difficult when HLA alleles, especially DR and DQ, strongly co-occurred. It was suggested by the authors that the approach could potentially be generalized to other disease states and immunological phenotypes. Three of the identified cytomegalovirus-associated TCR beta chains were confirmed in vitro to be specific for cytomegalovirus antigens. A further reported finding was that TCR beta sequences accurately predicted the HLA-A and HLA-B alleles for most subjects in the first cohort. While some public TCRs were present in many individuals, most TCR sequences turned up only very rarely across donors. Some IMGT-functional V segments, including TRBV6-2 and TRBV6-3, could not be distinguished by the 87-base-pair reads and were therefore excluded. At a false discovery rate of 0.05, a later analysis linked around 15,000 TCR beta sequences to specific HLA alleles. Correlated functional status among segregating V segments might reflect linkage disequilibrium, but an unknown experimental factor could not be ruled out. The presence/absence analyses assumed that sequencing depth was roughly uniform across donors, and that assumption may not be true. In an earlier analysis of some 500 of the donors, most TCR beta V segments were observed in productive rearrangements about 90% or about 30% of the time, broadly matching IMGT annotations. According to a later genetic analysis, donors in an Asian-associated ancestry cluster had fewer N-insertions in productive TCRs than the roughly 670-donor mean. A total of some 180 TCR beta chains were listed by the study as associated with cytomegalovirus. The sequencing pipeline was judged likely to have produced a cluster of highly shared sequence variants as a technical artifact. Because HLA typing was missing for some donors at each locus, association tests included only the typed subset. In a later analysis, HLA-associated TCR beta chains showed more clonal expansion and lower generation probabilities than non-associated chains that were equally common. The classifier was reported to diagnose cytomegalovirus status with high specificity and sensitivity in both the original cohort and the validation cohort. This cohort had only TCR beta chains sequenced, and the lack of alpha or paired-chain data limited which features could be detected. The only immune exposure information available for the cohort was CMV serostatus.

Library preparation employed the immunoSEQ multiplex PCR assay. A mixture of 60 forward primers for TCR Vbeta segments and 13 reverse primers for TCR Jbeta segments was used in the multiplex PCR. A multiplex PCR assay on genomic DNA amplified the CDR3 region of rearranged TCR beta genes. Amplified TCR beta libraries were sequenced as 87-base-pair reads on the Illumina HiSeq System. From the authors' description of their analysis: In a later analysis, around 80 million unique TCR beta chains were counted across the roughly 670 repertoires, and roughly 11 million of these chains were shared by at least two donors. To remove PCR and sequencing errors, raw reads were error-corrected and collapsed into unique sequences using a nearest-neighbor algorithm that merged closely related sequences. Alignment of CDR3 sequences to IMGT reference sequences was used to assign V, D and J gene segments. For a sequence to be retained, a match of at least six nucleotides to both a V gene segment and a J gene segment was required. A rearrangement was called productive if the CDR3 had no stop codons and remained in frame with V and J, and every other rearrangement was called non-productive. CDR3 was defined by IMGT convention, running from the second conserved V-encoded cysteine to the conserved J-encoded phenylalanine. In an earlier analysis of 500 to 650 of the donors, sequences lacking an unambiguous match to a single V gene segment were excluded. An earlier analysis of 587 of the donors classified V segments as functional when productive rearrangements were above 56.7% and as segregating when the standard deviation between donors was above 5%. A statistical classification framework was built for diagnosing cytomegalovirus status from the catalog of TCR beta chain sequences. A later analysis assigned V and J genes by comparing TCR nucleotide sequences with IMGT/GENE-DB human TR gene sequences. Using the TCRdist pipeline, a later analysis assigned CDR3 sequences along with most-parsimonious VDJ recombination scenarios. A later analysis defined each TCR beta chain by its CDR3 amino acid sequence plus V-gene family, and excluded reads lacking a unique V-gene family. As a way to deal with suspected cross-contamination and a sequencing artifact, a later analysis dropped under 600 nucleotide sequences that were highly shared and had low generation probability. A later analysis calculated a clonal expansion index for each public chain from normalized within-repertoire ranks of inferred template counts. In a later analysis, generation probabilities were computed with a VDJ recombination model fitted to out-of-frame rearrangements, and the resulting probabilities were checked against IGoR. A later analysis scored TCR-TCR, TCR-HLA and TCR-CMV co-occurrence with hypergeometric tests, applying a repertoire-size bias correction to TCR pairs. In a later analysis, false discovery rates were estimated by permuting HLA or CMV assignments 20 times. In a later analysis, co-occurring TCRs were grouped using DBSCAN, with TCRdist sequence similarity added in when clustering inside HLA-allele-positive subsets. Co-occurrence clustering excluded repertoires with fewer than 30,000 or more than 120,000 public chains, plus five with anomalous nucleotide sharing. TCRdb holds this immuneACCESS table with in-frame rearrangements only. Some clones are missing; in checked studies, unresolved V genes explain under half, and the rest has no known cause. The V and J calls and clone size come from that table; D and trimming were worked out from the DNA. The sample table shows about 120,000 clones, and about 68% are seen once. 3% to 5% of the sample is in the top ten clones.

This sequence uses TRBV11-1 and TRBJ2-5; TRBD2 is perhaps the D gene, given 5 matching bases. Sequencing used PBMCs. This TCR was sampled from a man aged 35-49 years in good health and CMV-seropositive. The nucleotide sequence reads TGCGCCAGCAGCTTCTCAAGCGGTTTGAAGGAGACCCAGTACTTC. This encodes CASSFSSGLKETQYF.